Following are 26 T cell receptor beta chains from one sample sequenced in a study of blood T cell repertoires in COVID-19. Produced via immunoSEQ multiplex PCR; TCRdb's table is partial and in-frame only. The table records 200,000 to 250,000 clones, about 80% of them present only once. Material for sequencing was peripheral blood. These TCRs come from a woman older than 75 with acute or convalescent COVID-19.

The V call is TRBV3-1 (or the pseudogene TRBV3-2), the J call TRBJ2-2; possibly TRBD1 for D (6 bases). Trimming left V 3 bases short and J 3 bases short, with 14 bases between. The germline V gene encodes CDR1 LGHDT and CDR2 YNNKEL (reference sequence). The CDR3 runs 16 residues. The CDR3 DNA is TGTGCCAGCAGCCAGACAGGAGCAGCGGACACCGGGGAGCTGTTTTTT. This gives the protein CASSQTGAADTGELFF.

The chain combines TRBV5-6 with TRBJ1-1; D unclear. The CDR3 loop spans 15 amino acids. Trimming took off 3 bases at V and 1 base at J, with 13 bases between the two ends. Germline loops: CDR1 SGHDT, CDR2 YYEEEE. The CDR3 DNA follows: TGTGCCAGCAGCTCCTTGGAGTTGGGGAACACTGAAGCTTTCTTT. It specifies CASSSLELGNTEAFF.

The chain is built from TRBV10-3 and TRBJ1-5; TRBD1 might be the D (5 bases). Trimming pared 3 bases from V and 6 bases from J, leaving 15 bases between. The germline gives CDR1 ENHRY, CDR2 SYGVKD. The CDR3 extends over 15 amino acids. The chain's CDR3 is CAISDFGGLGQPQHF. In DNA, the CDR3 is TGTGCCATCAGTGATTTTGGGGGACTTGGTCAGCCCCAGCATTTT.

The chain combines TRBV9 with TRBJ2-6; D unclear. Germline V gene lookup returns CDR1 SGDLS and CDR2 YYNGEE. The CDR3 loop spans 14 amino acids. The V and J ends lost 4 bases and 0 bases respectively, with 5 bases between them. This CDR3 is CASSPNSGANVLTF. The CDR3 bases are TGTGCCAGCAGCCCCAACTCTGGGGCCAACGTCCTGACTTTC.

This clone has a handful of counts. The chain carries TRBV11-2 and TRBJ1-6; D is perhaps TRBD1 (5 bases). The V end was cut by 5 bases, the J end by 7 bases, with 15 bases between. The CDR3 extends over 15 amino acids. From germline, CDR1 is SGHAT and CDR2 FQNNGV. CDR3 sequence reads: CASSPWGKGNSPLHF. The CDR3 DNA is TGTGCCAGCAGCCCCTGGGGAAAGGGGAATTCACCCCTCCACTTT.

CDR3 sequence reads: CASSNKRARGSITDTQYF. Here the CDR3 DNA reads TGTGCCAGCAGCAATAAGAGAGCCAGGGGCTCAATCACAGATACGCAGTATTTT. The V call is TRBV21-1, the J call TRBJ2-3; TRBD1, the D gene given by the table, was not confirmed from the DNA. TRBV21-1 is a known pseudogene. This CDR3 spans 18 amino acids.

The chain recombines TRBV7-8 with TRBJ2-2, with 10 bases lining up with TRBD2. Germline V lookup: CDR1 SGHVS, CDR2 FQNEAQ. The CDR3 loop spans 19 amino acids. J gave up 4 bases and V 1 base, and 12 bases lay outside the gene matches. The CDR3 here is CASSLVLAGRHVSTGELFF. In DNA, the CDR3 is TGTGCCAGCAGCTTAGTACTAGCGGGAAGGCACGTGAGCACCGGGGAGCTGTTTTTT.

The chain recombines TRBV19 with TRBJ1-5; TRBD1 aligns across 9 bases. With V trimmed by 1 base and J by 5 bases, 12 bases remained unmatched. Germline CDR1 is LNHDA and CDR2 is SQIVND (reference sequence). The CDR3 consists of 18 residues. As DNA, the CDR3 is TGTGCCAGTAGTATAGCGCTAGGCCCGGGACAGGGCCATCAGCCCCAGCATTTT. Protein sequence: CASSIALGPGQGHQPQHF.

The table lists this clone with a count of one. The chain couples TRBV28 to TRBJ1-6; 8 bases map to TRBD1. Germline V gives CDR1 MDHEN, CDR2 SYDVKM. The CDR3 contains 15 residues. V shed 5 bases and J 12 bases; nucleotides not matched to a gene: 12. CDR3 residues: CASSQRQGPSGPLHF. The CDR3 DNA sequence: TGTGCCAGCAGTCAAAGACAGGGGCCGTCTGGACCCCTCCACTTT.

The genes are TRBV21-1 and TRBJ2-7; the tabulated D call, TRBD2, remains unverified against the DNA. TRBV21-1 is reported as a pseudogene. This CDR3 has 17 residues. CDR3 protein: CASSRRTSGGCSYEQYF. Here the CDR3 DNA reads TGTGCCAGCAGCAGAAGGACTAGCGGGGGGTGCTCCTACGAGCAGTACTTC.

The rearrangement uses TRBV7-9 and TRBJ2-1; 11 bases line up with TRBD2. This CDR3 spans 14 amino acids. The germline V gene has CDR1 SEHNR and CDR2 FQNEAQ (reference sequence). Unmatched junction bases numbered 12, after V lost 5 bases and J lost 15 bases. The CDR3 reads CASSPRPTSGSLFF. The DNA of the CDR3 is TGTGCCAGCAGCCCTCGCCCCACTAGCGGGAGCCTGTTCTTC.

This chain connects TRBV7-9 to TRBJ2-1, with 12 bases matching TRBD2. J gave up 0 bases and V 3 bases, and 3 bases lay outside the gene matches. The CDR3 has 17 amino acids. Germline V gives CDR1 SEHNR, CDR2 FQNEAQ (reference sequence). The CDR3 loop reads CASSFGLAGSSYNEQFF. The CDR3 nucleotides read TGTGCCAGCAGCTTCGGACTAGCGGGGAGCTCCTACAATGAGCAGTTCTTC.

The chain is built from TRBV3-1 (or the pseudogene TRBV3-2) and TRBJ2-7, with unresolved D. CDR1 is LGHDT and CDR2 is YNNKEL in the germline V gene (reference sequence). Trimming pared 1 base from V and 7 bases from J, leaving 8 bases between. The CDR3 is 12 residues long. CDR3 region: CASSQGPSEQYF. DNA for the CDR3: TGTGCCAGCAGCCAAGGGCCGTCAGAGCAGTACTTC.

This chain links TRBV4-1 with TRBJ1-2; tentative D call: TRBD1 (6 bases). Trimming pared 0 bases from V and 4 bases from J, leaving 21 bases between. The germline CDR1 and CDR2 sequences are MGHRA and YSYEKL. The CDR3 has 18 residues. CDR3 sequence: CASSQDAVQQGRTYGYTF. DNA for the CDR3: TGCGCCAGCAGCCAAGATGCCGTCCAACAGGGAAGGACCTATGGCTACACCTTC.

The rearrangement uses TRBV7-8 and TRBJ2-5, with TRBD1 matching over 7 bases. CDR3 size: 17 residues. Per the germline V gene, CDR1 is SGHVS and CDR2 is FQNEAQ. V lost 3 bases to trimming and J lost 1 base; unmatched junction nucleotides: 11. The CDR3 here is CASSLGDRASPQETQYF. In DNA, the CDR3 is TGTGCCAGCAGCTTGGGTGACAGGGCCTCCCCCCAAGAGACCCAGTACTTC.

This rearrangement joins TRBV11-1 to TRBJ2-7, with D tentatively TRBD2 (5 bases). Germline assignment: CDR1 SGHAT and CDR2 FQDESV (reference sequence). This CDR3 has 13 amino acids. V was trimmed by 2 bases and J by 3 bases, leaving 8 bases between them. DNA of the CDR3: TGTGCCAGCAGCTTACGTCGGGACTACGAGCAGTACTTC. Protein sequence: CASSLRRDYEQYF. Full variable domain (missing parts from reference TRBV11-1 and TRBJ2-7): EAEVAQSPRYKITEKSQAVAFWCDPISGHATLYWYRQILGQGPELLVQFQDESVVDDSQLPKDRFSAERLKGVDSTLKIQPAELGDSAMYLCASSLRRDYEQYFGPGTRLTVT.

The chain combines TRBV13 with TRBJ1-3; tentative D call: TRBD1 (6 bases). This CDR3 has 17 residues. V lost 5 bases to trimming and J lost 0 bases, with 17 bases between them. The germline V gene encodes CDR1 PRHDT and CDR2 FYEKMQ (reference sequence). This CDR3 reads CASSPRGGRNSGNTIYF. Here the CDR3 DNA reads TGTGCCAGCAGCCCCCGGGGGGGCCGTAACTCTGGAAACACCATATATTTT.

V gene TRBV7-2 combines with J gene TRBJ2-1; 9 bases agree with TRBD1. Trimming removed 4 bases from V and 3 bases from J; junction bases left unmatched: 7. The CDR3 spans 16 residues. Germline CDR1 is SGHTA and CDR2 is FQGNSA. The CDR3 DNA sequence: TGTGCCAGCAGCTCGAAACAGGGGGCGCGCTACAATGAGCAGTTCTTC. This translates into CASSSKQGARYNEQFF.

The chain couples TRBV11-2 to TRBJ1-5; possible D gene TRBD1, 6 bases. V was clipped by 5 bases and J by 5 bases, with 16 bases between them. The CDR3 length is 15 residues. From germline, CDR1 is SGHAT and CDR2 FQNNGV. The CDR3 DNA reads TGTGCCAGCAGCGACCCGGGACAACCGCATCAGCCCCAGCATTTT. Protein: CASSDPGQPHQPQHF.

The count of this clone is one. The V gene is TRBV4-2, the J gene TRBJ2-3; 9 nucleotides match TRBD2. CDR3 length equals 16 residues. J gave up 0 bases and V 8 bases, and 9 bases lay outside the gene matches. Germline values: CDR1 LGHNA, CDR2 YNFKEQ. CDR3 amino acids: CASSQRGASSTDTQYF. CDR3 DNA sequence: TGTGCCAGCTCTCAGCGGGGGGCCTCTAGCACAGATACGCAGTATTTT.

The chain recombines TRBV5-1 with TRBJ1-2; 10 nucleotides match TRBD1. Germline CDR1 SGHRS, CDR2 YFSETQ. J lost 1 base, V lost 0 bases, and 3 bases had no gene match. The CDR3 is made up of 16 amino acids. The CDR3 DNA follows: TGCGCCAGCAGCTTGGGGACAGGGGGATTTAACTATGGCTACACCTTC. Its protein product is CASSLGTGGFNYGYTF. The full variable domain, rest sourced from reference TRBV5-1 and TRBJ1-2, is KAGVTQTPRYLIKTRGQQVTLSCSPISGHRSVSWYQQTPGQGLQFLFEYFSETQRNKGNFPGRFSGRQFSNSRSEMNVSTLELGDSALYLCASSLGTGGFNYGYTFGSGTRLTVV.

This clone was counted only a few times. V gene TRBV20-1 combines with J gene TRBJ1-1, with D unresolved. Trimming took 3 bases from V and 1 from J, leaving 15 bases between them. Germline lookup yields CDR1 DFQATT and CDR2 SNEGSKA (reference sequence). This CDR3 region has 15 residues. The DNA of the CDR3 is TGCAGTGCTAGTCCGCCCACCTCGGGGAACACTGAAGCTTTCTTT. It yields the protein CSASPPTSGNTEAFF.

The J gene is TRBJ2-1, the V gene TRBV7-3; 9 positions agree with TRBD2. There are 15 residues in the CDR3. The V gene end was trimmed by 2 bases and the J gene end by 2 bases; junction bases not matched to a gene: 1. The germline V gene has CDR1 SGHTA and CDR2 FQGTGA. The CDR3 bases are TGTGCCAGCAGCTTATTAGCGGGAGCCTACAATGAGCAGTTCTTC. Protein product: CASSLLAGAYNEQFF. Variable domain in full (rest from reference TRBV7-3 and TRBJ2-1): GAGVSQTPSNKVTEKGKYVELRCDPISGHTALYWYRQSLGQGPEFLIYFQGTGAADDSGLPNDRFFAVRPEGSVSTLKIQRTERGDSAVYLCASSLLAGAYNEQFFGPGTRLTVL.

This clone has just a few counts. The chain is built from TRBV25-1 and TRBJ1-1, with a tentative D call TRBD1 (6 bases). Germline loops: CDR1 MGHDK, CDR2 SYGVNS. This CDR3 spans 15 amino acids. Trimming took off 1 base at V and 3 bases at J, with 12 bases between the two ends. The CDR3 here is CASSELGGGDTEAFF. The CDR3 DNA is TGTGCCAGCAGTGAATTAGGGGGAGGGGACACTGAAGCTTTCTTT.

The V gene is TRBV7-2, the J gene TRBJ2-7; TRBD2 matches at 12 bases. V dropped 1 base and J dropped 0; count of bases not matched to a gene: 7. Germline assignment: CDR1 SGHTA and CDR2 FQGNSA. The CDR3 runs 18 residues. The CDR3 is CASSLVASGGESSYEQYF. Here the CDR3 DNA reads TGTGCCAGCAGCTTAGTGGCTAGCGGGGGGGAAAGCTCCTACGAGCAGTACTTC.

This clone was observed a few times. The chain carries TRBV30 and TRBJ2-1; 10 positions match TRBD2. Trimming cost V 8 bases and J 9 bases; bases outside gene matches: 10. CDR3 size: 13 residues. CDR1 and CDR2 from the germline V gene are GTSNPN and SVGIG (reference sequence). The CDR3 is CAGSTSGPGEQFF. CDR3 bases: TGTGCCGGATCGACTAGCGGGCCGGGTGAGCAGTTCTTC.